This T cell receptor (beta chain) was identified in a study of lymphopenia after photon versus proton radiotherapy. Some clones are missing from TCRdb's copy, which holds only in-frame ones; the method was immunoSEQ multiplex PCR. In the table there are approximately 3,500 clones, about 80% of which are singletons. For this clone: What it binds is unknown.

The junction had 10 bases not matched to a gene; V was cut back by 8 bases and J by 4 bases. Germline loops: CDR1 GTSNPN, CDR2 SVGIG (reference sequence). The length of the CDR3 is 14 residues. Findings of the study overall: Relative stability marked proton patients; photon patients lost diversity and naive cells. Only patients who died were analyzed for survival; proton advantage is unproven. Larger post-nadir TCR diversity loss correlated inversely with survival in deceased patients.

The clonotype was recovered from a man older than 75 with esophageal cancer. This material consisted of peripheral blood, taken from a patient treated with proton-based radiotherapy. The V gene is TRBV30, the J gene TRBJ2-1, with 8 bases identical to TRBD2. The CDR3 region has the DNA TGTGCCCGACGAGTTAGCGGGAAATACAATGAGCAGTTCTTC. Translating gives CARRVSGKYNEQFF.